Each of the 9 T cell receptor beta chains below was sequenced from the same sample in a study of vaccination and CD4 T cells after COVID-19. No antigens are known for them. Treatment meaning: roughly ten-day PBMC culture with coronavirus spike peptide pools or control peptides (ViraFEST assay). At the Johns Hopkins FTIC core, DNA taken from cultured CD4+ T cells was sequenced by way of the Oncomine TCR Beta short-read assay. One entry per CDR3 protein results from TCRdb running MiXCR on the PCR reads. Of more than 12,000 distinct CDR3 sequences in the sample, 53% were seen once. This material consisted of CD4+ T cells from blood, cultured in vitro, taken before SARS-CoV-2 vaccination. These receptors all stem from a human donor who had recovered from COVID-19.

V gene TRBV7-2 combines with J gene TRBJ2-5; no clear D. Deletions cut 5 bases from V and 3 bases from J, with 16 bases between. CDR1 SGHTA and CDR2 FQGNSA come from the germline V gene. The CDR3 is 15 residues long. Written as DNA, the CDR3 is TGTGCCAGCAGCCCGCGACCCCCAGTAGAAGAGACCCAGTACTTC. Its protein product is CASSPRPPVEETQYF. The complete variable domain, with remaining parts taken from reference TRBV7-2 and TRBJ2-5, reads GAGVSQSPSNKVTEKGKDVELRCDPISGHTALYWYRQSLGQGLEFLIYFQGNSAPDKSGLPSDRFSAERTGGSVSTLTIQRTQQEDSAVYLCASSPRPPVEETQYFGPGTRLLVL.

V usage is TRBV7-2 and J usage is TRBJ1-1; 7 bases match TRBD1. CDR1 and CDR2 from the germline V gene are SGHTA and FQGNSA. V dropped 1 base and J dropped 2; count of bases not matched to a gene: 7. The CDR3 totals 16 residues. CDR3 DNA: TGTGCCAGCAGCTTAGTTGGTGGGACAGCCAACACTGAAGCTTTCTTT. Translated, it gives CASSLVGGTANTEAFF. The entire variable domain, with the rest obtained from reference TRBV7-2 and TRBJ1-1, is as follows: GAGVSQSPSNKVTEKGKDVELRCDPISGHTALYWYRQSLGQGLEFLIYFQGNSAPDKSGLPSDRFSAERTGGSVSTLTIQRTQQEDSAVYLCASSLVGGTANTEAFFGQGTRLTVV.

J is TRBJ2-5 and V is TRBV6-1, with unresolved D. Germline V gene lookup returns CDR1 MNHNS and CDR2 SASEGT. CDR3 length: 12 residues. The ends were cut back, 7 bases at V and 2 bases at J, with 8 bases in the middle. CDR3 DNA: TGTGCCAGCAAAAGGGCACAAGAGACCCAGTACTTC. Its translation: CASKRAQETQYF.

CDR3 bases: TGTGCCAGCAGCTTAATACTACAGGGGTTCTCTAACTATGGCTACACCTTC. Protein: CASSLILQGFSNYGYTF. The chain combines TRBV7-2 with TRBJ1-2; 7 positions agree with TRBD1. This CDR3 is built from 17 residues. Germline assignment: CDR1 SGHTA and CDR2 FQGNSA. V shed 2 bases and J 0 bases; nucleotides not matched to a gene: 9.

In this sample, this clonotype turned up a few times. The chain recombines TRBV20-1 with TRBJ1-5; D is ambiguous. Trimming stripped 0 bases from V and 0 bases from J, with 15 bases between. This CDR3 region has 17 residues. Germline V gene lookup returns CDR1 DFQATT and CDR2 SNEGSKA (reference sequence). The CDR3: CSARDLSKDYSNQPQHF. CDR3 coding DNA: TGCAGTGCTAGAGATCTTTCGAAAGATTATAGCAATCAGCCCCAGCATTTT.

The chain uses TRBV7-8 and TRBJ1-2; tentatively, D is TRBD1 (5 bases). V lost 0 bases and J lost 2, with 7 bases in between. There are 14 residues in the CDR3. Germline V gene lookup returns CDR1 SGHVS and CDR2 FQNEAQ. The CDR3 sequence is CASSLAGANYGYTF. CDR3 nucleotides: TGTGCCAGCAGCTTAGCTGGGGCCAACTATGGCTACACCTTC.

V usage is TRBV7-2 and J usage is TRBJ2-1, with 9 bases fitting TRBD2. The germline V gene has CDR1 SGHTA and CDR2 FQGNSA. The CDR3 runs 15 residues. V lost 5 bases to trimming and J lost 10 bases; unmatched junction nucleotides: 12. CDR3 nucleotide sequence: TGTGCCAGCAGCAGAGCTAGCGGGGAGAGAAGGGAGCAGTTCTTC. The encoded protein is CASSRASGERREQFF.

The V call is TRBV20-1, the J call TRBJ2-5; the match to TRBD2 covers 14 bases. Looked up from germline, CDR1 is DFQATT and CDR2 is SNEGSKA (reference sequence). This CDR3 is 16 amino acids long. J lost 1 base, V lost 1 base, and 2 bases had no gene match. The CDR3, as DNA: TGCAGTGCTAGAGGCGGGACTAGCGGGAGCCAAGAGACCCAGTACTTC. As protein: CSARGGTSGSQETQYF.

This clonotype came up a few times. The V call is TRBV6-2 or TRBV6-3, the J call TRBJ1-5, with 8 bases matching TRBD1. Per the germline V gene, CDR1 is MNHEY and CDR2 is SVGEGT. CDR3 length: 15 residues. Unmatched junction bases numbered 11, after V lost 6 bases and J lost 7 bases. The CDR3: CASSPNRQGRQPQHF. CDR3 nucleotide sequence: TGTGCCAGCAGCCCGAATCGACAGGGGCGACAGCCCCAGCATTTT.